The sequence of this TCR beta chain was determined in a study of blood T cell repertoires in COVID-19. Overall study: There were acute and convalescent COVID-19 samples, and they came from the United States, Italy and Spain.

The authors' processing: Amplifying reference gene primers gave estimates of nucleated cell counts. This table comes from immunoSEQ multiplex PCR, and its TCRdb copy is limited to in-frame clones, with some not included. The V and J calls and clone size were taken over from that table, and D and trimming were inferred from the DNA. This table holds 60,000 to 65,000 clones, roughly 88% found once. Input material: peripheral blood. This clonotype was sampled from a woman in her fifties or sixties with acute or convalescent COVID-19.

DNA for the CDR3: TGCGCCAGCAGCTATACGGGGGGCCTCTCTGGAAACACCATATATTTT. Its translation: CASSYTGGLSGNTIYF. The J gene is TRBJ1-3, the V gene TRBV5-1, with D maybe TRBD1 (6 bases). The CDR3 totals 16 residues. Germline V gene data show CDR1 as SGHRS and CDR2 as YFSETQ. Deletions cut 3 bases from V and 0 bases from J, with 13 bases between.